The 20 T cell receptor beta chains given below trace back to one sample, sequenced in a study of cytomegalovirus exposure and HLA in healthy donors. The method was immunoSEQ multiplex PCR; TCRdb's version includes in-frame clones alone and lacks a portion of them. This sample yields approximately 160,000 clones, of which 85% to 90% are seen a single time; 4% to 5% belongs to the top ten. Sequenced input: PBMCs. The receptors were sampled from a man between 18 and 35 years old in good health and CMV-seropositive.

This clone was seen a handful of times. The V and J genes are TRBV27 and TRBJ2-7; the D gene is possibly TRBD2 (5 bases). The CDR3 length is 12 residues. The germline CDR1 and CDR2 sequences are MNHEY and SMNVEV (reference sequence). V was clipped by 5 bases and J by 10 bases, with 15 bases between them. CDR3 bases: TGTGCCAGCAGTCCCCCTGGTAGCGCACAGTACTTC. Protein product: CASSPPGSAQYF.

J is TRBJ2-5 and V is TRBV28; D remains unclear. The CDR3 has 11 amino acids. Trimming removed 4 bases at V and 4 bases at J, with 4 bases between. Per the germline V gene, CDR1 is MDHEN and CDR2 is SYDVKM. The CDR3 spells CASSSGETQYF. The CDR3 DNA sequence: TGTGCCAGCAGTTCCGGAGAGACCCAGTACTTC.

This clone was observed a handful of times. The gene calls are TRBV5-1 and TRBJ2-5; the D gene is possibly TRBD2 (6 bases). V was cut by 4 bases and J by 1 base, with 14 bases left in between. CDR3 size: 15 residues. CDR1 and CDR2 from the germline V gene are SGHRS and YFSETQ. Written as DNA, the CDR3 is TGCGCCAGCAGCCCTGGGGAGGTGTCCCAAGAGACCCAGTACTTC. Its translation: CASSPGEVSQETQYF. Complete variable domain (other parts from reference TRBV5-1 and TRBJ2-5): KAGVTQTPRYLIKTRGQQVTLSCSPISGHRSVSWYQQTPGQGLQFLFEYFSETQRNKGNFPGRFSGRQFSNSRSEMNVSTLELGDSALYLCASSPGEVSQETQYFGPGTRLLVL.

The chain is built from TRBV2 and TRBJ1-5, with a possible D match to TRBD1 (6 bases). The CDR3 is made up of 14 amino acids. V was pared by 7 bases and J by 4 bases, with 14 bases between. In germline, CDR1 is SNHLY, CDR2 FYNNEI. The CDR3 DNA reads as TGTGCCAGCATGTCCAGGACAGCGAATCAGCCCCAGCATTTT. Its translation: CASMSRTANQPQHF.

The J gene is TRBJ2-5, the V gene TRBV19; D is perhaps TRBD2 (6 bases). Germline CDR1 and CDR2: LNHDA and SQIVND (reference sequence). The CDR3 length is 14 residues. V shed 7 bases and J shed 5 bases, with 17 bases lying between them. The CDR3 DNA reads TGTGCCAGTACCCCCGAGGGACGGGGGGAGACCCAGTACTTC. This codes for CASTPEGRGETQYF.

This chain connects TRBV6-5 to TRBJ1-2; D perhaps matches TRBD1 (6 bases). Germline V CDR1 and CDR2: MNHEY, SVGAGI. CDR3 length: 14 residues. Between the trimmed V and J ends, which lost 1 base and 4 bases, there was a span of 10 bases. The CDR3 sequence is CASSYYRDFYGYTF. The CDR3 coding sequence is TGTGCCAGCAGTTACTACAGGGATTTCTATGGCTACACCTTC.

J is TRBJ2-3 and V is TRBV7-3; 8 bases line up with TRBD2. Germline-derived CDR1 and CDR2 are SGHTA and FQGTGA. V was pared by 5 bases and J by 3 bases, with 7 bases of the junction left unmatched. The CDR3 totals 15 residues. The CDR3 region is CASSLSGSRTDTQYF. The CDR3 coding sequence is TGTGCCAGCAGCCTGAGCGGGAGTCGGACAGATACGCAGTATTTT.

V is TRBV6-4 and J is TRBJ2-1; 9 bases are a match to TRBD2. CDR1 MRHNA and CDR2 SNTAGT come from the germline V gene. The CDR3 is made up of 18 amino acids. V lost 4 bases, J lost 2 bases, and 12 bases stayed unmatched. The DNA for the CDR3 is TGTGCCAGCAGTGCCGAGGGTAGCGGGAGCGCCACCTACAATGAGCAGTTCTTC. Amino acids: CASSAEGSGSATYNEQFF.

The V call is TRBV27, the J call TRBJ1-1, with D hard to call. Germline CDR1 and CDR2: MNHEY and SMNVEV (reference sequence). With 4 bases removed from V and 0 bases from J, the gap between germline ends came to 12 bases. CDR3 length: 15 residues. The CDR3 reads CASSSRHRMNTEAFF. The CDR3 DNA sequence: TGTGCCAGCAGTTCCCGACATCGGATGAACACTGAAGCTTTCTTT.

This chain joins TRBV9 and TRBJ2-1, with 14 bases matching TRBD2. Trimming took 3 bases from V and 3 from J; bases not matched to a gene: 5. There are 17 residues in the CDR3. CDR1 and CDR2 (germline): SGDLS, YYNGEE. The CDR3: CASSAGLAGGNYNEQFF. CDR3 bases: TGTGCCAGCAGCGCCGGACTAGCGGGAGGCAACTACAATGAGCAGTTCTTC.

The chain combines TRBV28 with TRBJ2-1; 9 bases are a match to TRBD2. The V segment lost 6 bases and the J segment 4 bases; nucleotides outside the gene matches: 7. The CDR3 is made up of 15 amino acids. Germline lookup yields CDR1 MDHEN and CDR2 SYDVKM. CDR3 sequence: CASSPGLAGYNEQFF. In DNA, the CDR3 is TGTGCCAGCAGCCCGGGGCTAGCGGGGTACAATGAGCAGTTCTTC.

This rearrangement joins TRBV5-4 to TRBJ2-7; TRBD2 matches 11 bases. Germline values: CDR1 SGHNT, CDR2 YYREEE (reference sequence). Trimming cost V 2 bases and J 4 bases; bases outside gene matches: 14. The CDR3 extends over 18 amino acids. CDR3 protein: CASSFGPSTSGRRYEQYF. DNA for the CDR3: TGTGCCAGCAGCTTTGGTCCCTCTACTAGCGGGAGACGGTACGAGCAGTACTTC.

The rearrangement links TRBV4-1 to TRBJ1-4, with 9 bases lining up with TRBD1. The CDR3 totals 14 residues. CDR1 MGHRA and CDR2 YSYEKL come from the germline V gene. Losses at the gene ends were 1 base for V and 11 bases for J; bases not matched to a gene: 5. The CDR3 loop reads CASSQVWTGDKLFF. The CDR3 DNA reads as TGCGCCAGCAGCCAAGTATGGACAGGGGACAAACTGTTTTTT.

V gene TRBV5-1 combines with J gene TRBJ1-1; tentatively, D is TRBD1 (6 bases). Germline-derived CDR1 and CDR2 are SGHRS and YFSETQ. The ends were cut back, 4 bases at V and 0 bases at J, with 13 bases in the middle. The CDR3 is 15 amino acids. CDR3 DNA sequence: TGCGCCAGCAGCCTGGGACAAACTGTGAACACTGAAGCTTTCTTT. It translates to CASSLGQTVNTEAFF.

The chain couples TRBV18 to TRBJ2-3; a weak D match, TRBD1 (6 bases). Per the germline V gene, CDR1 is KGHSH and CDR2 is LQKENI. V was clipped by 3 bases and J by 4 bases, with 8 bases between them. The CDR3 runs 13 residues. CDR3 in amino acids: CASSPTGSDTQYF. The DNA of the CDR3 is TGTGCCAGCTCACCTACAGGGTCAGATACGCAGTATTTT. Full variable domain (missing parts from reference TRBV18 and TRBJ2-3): NAGVMQNPRHLVRRRGQEARLRCSPMKGHSHVYWYRQLPEEGLKFMVYLQKENIIDESGMPKERFSAEFPKEGPSILRIQQVVRGDSAAYFCASSPTGSDTQYFGPGTRLTVL.

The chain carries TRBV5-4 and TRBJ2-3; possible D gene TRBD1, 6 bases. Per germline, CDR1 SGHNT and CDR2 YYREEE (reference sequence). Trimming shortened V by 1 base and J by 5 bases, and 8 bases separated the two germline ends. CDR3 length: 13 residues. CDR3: CASSLKGQDTQYF. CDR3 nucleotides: TGTGCCAGCAGCTTGAAGGGACAAGATACGCAGTATTTT.

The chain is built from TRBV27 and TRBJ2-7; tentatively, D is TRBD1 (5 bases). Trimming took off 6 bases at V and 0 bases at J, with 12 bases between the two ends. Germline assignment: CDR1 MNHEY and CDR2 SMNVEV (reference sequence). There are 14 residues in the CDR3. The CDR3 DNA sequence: TGTGCCAGCAGGTGGACAAGCAGCTCCTACGAGCAGTACTTC. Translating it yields CASRWTSSSYEQYF.

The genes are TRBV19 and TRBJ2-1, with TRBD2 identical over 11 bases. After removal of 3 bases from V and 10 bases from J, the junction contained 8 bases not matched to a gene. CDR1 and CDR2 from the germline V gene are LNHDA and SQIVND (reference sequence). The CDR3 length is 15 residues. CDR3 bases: TGTGCCAGTAGTATGGGACTAGCGGCATCTAGCGAGCAGTTCTTC. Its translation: CASSMGLAASSEQFF.

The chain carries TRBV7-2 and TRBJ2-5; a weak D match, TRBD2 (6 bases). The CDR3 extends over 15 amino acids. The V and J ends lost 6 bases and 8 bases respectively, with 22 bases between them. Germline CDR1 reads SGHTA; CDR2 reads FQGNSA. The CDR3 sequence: CASRPVGLAEGTQYF. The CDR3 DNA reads TGTGCCAGCAGACCCGTCGGATTAGCGGAGGGTACCCAGTACTTC.

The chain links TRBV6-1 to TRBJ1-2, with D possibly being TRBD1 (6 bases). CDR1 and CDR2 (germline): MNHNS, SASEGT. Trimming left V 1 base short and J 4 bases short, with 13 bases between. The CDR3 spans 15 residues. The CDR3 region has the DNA TGTGCCAGCAGTGAAGGGCAGGGGTCGACCTATGGCTACACCTTC. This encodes CASSEGQGSTYGYTF.